Below, 11 T cell receptor beta chains from the same sample are listed, as sequenced in a study of shared clonotypes between healthy human individuals. The naive CD8 fraction comprised CD45RO-negative cells positively selected for CCR7 and excluded terminally differentiated effector memory CD45RA+ cells. TCRdb's copy holds only in-frame clones and misses some; the assay was immunoSEQ multiplex PCR. The sample includes 660,000 or so clones, approximately 96% of them seen just once. Material for sequencing was naive CD8+ T cells sorted from blood. These receptor sequences come from a woman in her thirties in good health.

The rearrangement joins TRBV19 to TRBJ2-3, with TRBD1 matching over 8 bases. Germline lookup yields CDR1 LNHDA and CDR2 SQIVND (reference sequence). The CDR3 is made up of 15 amino acids. With 3 bases clipped from V and 10 bases from J, the junction kept 12 bases outside the gene matches. CDR3 loop: CASSMDSGTGFAQYF. Here the CDR3 DNA reads TGTGCCAGTAGTATGGATTCCGGGACAGGCTTTGCGCAGTATTTT.

This clone was found once. The CDR3 DNA follows: TGTGCCAGCAGCTTAGGAGGGCGGGAGTTGGATGAGCAGTTCTTC. Translated: CASSLGGRELDEQFF. This chain uses TRBV7-2 with TRBJ2-1; 7 bases agree with TRBD2. Germline CDR1 is SGHTA and CDR2 is FQGNSA. The trim removed 1 base at V and 8 bases at J, leaving 8 bases unmatched. This CDR3 is 15 amino acids long.

The V call is TRBV4-1, the J call TRBJ2-7; tentative D call: TRBD2 (5 bases). Germline assignment: CDR1 MGHRA and CDR2 YSYEKL. The CDR3 is 15 residues long. The V end lost 1 base, the J end lost 4 bases, and 14 bases lay between the germline ends. CDR3 nucleotide sequence: TGCGCCAGCAGCCAAGGGGTCCGGACGGGGTACGAGCAGTACTTC. Translating gives CASSQGVRTGYEQYF.

The CDR3 nucleotides are TGCGCCCTGGGGTCTCCCGGGGCCCAGTACTTC. It encodes CALGSPGAQYF. The gene calls are TRBV10-1 and TRBJ2-5; D is perhaps TRBD2 (5 bases). The CDR3 contains 11 residues. Germline V gene lookup returns CDR1 WNHNN and CDR2 SYGVQD (reference sequence). V lost 11 bases to trimming and J lost 9 bases, with 16 bases between them.

A word on this clone: This could be a read error, since a much larger clone is one nucleotide away. The chain uses TRBV5-6 and TRBJ2-7, with D unresolved. CDR1 is SGHDT and CDR2 is YYEEEE in the germline V gene. The CDR3 is 11 residues long. The V end lost 3 bases, the J end lost 2 bases, and 3 bases lay between the germline ends. CDR3 in DNA: TGTGCCAGCAGCTCCGCCTACGAGCAGTACTTC. Amino acids: CASSSAYEQYF.

The chain carries TRBV5-1 and TRBJ2-1; perhaps TRBD1 as D (5 bases). The CDR3 loop spans 18 amino acids. Trimming cost V 4 bases and J 4 bases, with 24 bases left between them. The germline gives CDR1 SGHRS, CDR2 YFSETQ. The chain's CDR3 is CASSETRDSRGPYNEQFF. The CDR3 DNA reads TGCGCCAGCAGCGAGACCCGAGACAGTCGAGGTCCTTACAATGAGCAGTTCTTC.

This chain links TRBV6-4 with TRBJ1-1; no clear D. The CDR3 length is 13 residues. Trimming pared 4 bases from V and 7 bases from J, leaving 13 bases between. Germline loops: CDR1 MRHNA, CDR2 SNTAGT. The CDR3 region has the DNA TGTGCCAGCAGTGTCTCCGACACGTTTGAAGCTTTCTTT. This gives the protein CASSVSDTFEAFF.

This chain uses TRBV27 with TRBJ2-1; a possible D gene is TRBD2 (6 bases). V was pared by 2 bases and J by 4 bases, with 18 bases between. From germline, CDR1 is MNHEY and CDR2 SMNVEV (reference sequence). This CDR3 has 17 residues. DNA for the CDR3: TGTGCCAGCAGTTTAGGAATATCGGGTAGCGGTTACAATGAGCAGTTCTTC. Encoded protein: CASSLGISGSGYNEQFF.

The V gene is TRBV5-6, the J gene TRBJ2-2, with D perhaps TRBD2 (6 bases). The CDR3 runs to 15 residues. V lost 0 bases, J lost 4 bases, and 10 bases lay in between. Germline CDR1 and CDR2: SGHDT and YYEEEE. This chain's CDR3 is CASSLEWGGTGELFF. CDR3 bases: TGTGCCAGCAGCTTGGAGTGGGGAGGCACCGGGGAGCTGTTTTTT.

This clone was found once. This sequence joins TRBV4-1 and TRBJ2-2, with D possibly being TRBD2 (5 bases). V was cut by 4 bases and J by 4 bases, with 16 bases left in between. There are 16 residues in the CDR3. Germline assignment: CDR1 MGHRA and CDR2 YSYEKL. The CDR3 DNA reads TGCGCCAGCAGCCCTTTACTAGGCTATTTCACCGGGGAGCTGTTTTTT. Protein: CASSPLLGYFTGELFF.

V is TRBV7-6 and J is TRBJ2-3; 8 nucleotides align to TRBD2. This CDR3 contains 16 residues. Per germline, CDR1 SGHVS and CDR2 FNYEAQ. After removal of 3 bases from V and 0 bases from J, the junction contained 5 bases not matched to a gene. The CDR3 DNA follows: TGTGCCAGCAGCTTCTACTCTAGCGGGAGCACAGATACGCAGTATTTT. As protein: CASSFYSSGSTDTQYF.